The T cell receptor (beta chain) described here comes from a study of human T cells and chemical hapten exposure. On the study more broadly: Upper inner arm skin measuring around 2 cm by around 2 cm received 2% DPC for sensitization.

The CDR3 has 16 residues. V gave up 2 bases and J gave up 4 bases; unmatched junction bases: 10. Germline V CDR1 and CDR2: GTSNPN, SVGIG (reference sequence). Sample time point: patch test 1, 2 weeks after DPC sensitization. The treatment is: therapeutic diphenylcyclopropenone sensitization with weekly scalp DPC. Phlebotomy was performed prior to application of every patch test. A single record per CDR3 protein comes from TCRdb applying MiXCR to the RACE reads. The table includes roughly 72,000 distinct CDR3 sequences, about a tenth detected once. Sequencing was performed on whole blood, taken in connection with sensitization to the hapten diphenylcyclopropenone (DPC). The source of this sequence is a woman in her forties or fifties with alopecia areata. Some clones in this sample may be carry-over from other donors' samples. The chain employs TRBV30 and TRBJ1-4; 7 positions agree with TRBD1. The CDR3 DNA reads TGTGCCTGGAGTCCCCCCCGGGGACAGCTTAATGAAAAACTGTTTTTT. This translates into CAWSPPRGQLNEKLFF.